The 23 T cell receptor beta chains given below trace back to one sample, sequenced in a study of T cell changes during pregnancy in multiple sclerosis. This table comes from immunoSEQ multiplex PCR, and its TCRdb copy is limited to in-frame clones, with some not included. The table shows about 92,000 clones, with over 80% occurring only once. The sequenced sample was peripheral blood, obtained in the first trimester of pregnancy. These receptors were collected from a female donor with multiple sclerosis, enrolled in a pregnancy study.

The V call is TRBV13, the J call TRBJ1-3, with D tentatively TRBD1 (5 bases). Germline V lookup: CDR1 PRHDT, CDR2 FYEKMQ (reference sequence). This CDR3 is 16 amino acids long. V was cut by 5 bases and J by 4 bases, with 18 bases left in between. The CDR3 DNA is TGTGCCAGCAGCCTTCACAGGAGGGGATGGGGAAACACCATATATTTT. Its translation is CASSLHRRGWGNTIYF. The full variable domain, with the rest looked up from reference TRBV13 and TRBJ1-3, is AAGVIQSPRHLIKEKRETATLKCYPIPRHDTVYWYQQGPGQDPQFLISFYEKMQSDKGSIPDRFSAQQFSDYHSELNMSSLELGDSALYFCASSLHRRGWGNTIYFGEGSWLTVV.

The chain employs TRBV18 and TRBJ1-4; 8 nucleotides align to TRBD1. V lost 3 bases and J lost 0; bases outside the gene matches: 3. This CDR3 comprises 16 residues. From germline, CDR1 is KGHSH and CDR2 LQKENI. The CDR3, as DNA: TGTGCCAGCTCACCCAACAGGGGGACAACTAATGAAAAACTGTTTTTT. Encoded protein: CASSPNRGTTNEKLFF.

The rearrangement links TRBV5-6 to TRBJ1-1, with D hard to call. The length of the CDR3 is 16 residues. V lost 0 bases, J lost 3 bases, and 15 bases lay in between. CDR1 and CDR2 from the germline V gene are SGHDT and YYEEEE. In DNA, the CDR3 is TGTGCCAGCAGCTTGGTTGATCAGTTGATCGACACTGAAGCTTTCTTT. It codes for CASSLVDQLIDTEAFF.

V gene TRBV6-1 combines with J gene TRBJ2-7; 7 positions agree with TRBD2. Trimming took 10 bases from V and 0 from J; bases not matched to a gene: 9. This CDR3 has 14 amino acids. Germline CDR1 reads MNHNS; CDR2 reads SASEGT. The CDR3 DNA reads TGTGCCACCAAGGGATCGGGGGGCTCCTACGAGCAGTACTTC. Its protein is CATKGSGGSYEQYF.

V and J are TRBV28 and TRBJ1-1; D is perhaps TRBD1 (5 bases). Trimming took 6 bases from V and 3 from J, leaving 14 bases between them. CDR3 size: 14 residues. CDR1 and CDR2 from the germline V gene are MDHEN and SYDVKM. The CDR3 sequence is CASRGTGSYTEAFF. CDR3 coding DNA: TGTGCCAGCAGGGGGACTGGGTCGTACACTGAAGCTTTCTTT. Combining the CDR3 with reference TRBV28 and TRBJ1-1 gives the whole variable domain DVKVTQSSRYLVKRTGEKVFLECVQDMDHENMFWYRQDPGLGLRLIYFSYDVKMKEKGDIPEGYSVSREKKERFSLILESASTNQTSMYLCASRGTGSYTEAFFGQGTRLTVV.

The chain employs TRBV4-1 and TRBJ2-7; D perhaps matches TRBD1 (5 bases). This CDR3 is 16 amino acids long. CDR1 MGHRA and CDR2 YSYEKL come from the germline V gene. The V end lost 0 bases, the J end lost 2 bases, and 14 bases lay between the germline ends. The CDR3 region is CASSQDPQGTTYEQYF. The CDR3 nucleotides read TGCGCCAGCAGCCAAGACCCGCAGGGAACGACCTACGAGCAGTACTTC.

This clone showed up just once. This chain uses TRBV28 with TRBJ1-4, with 9 bases fitting TRBD1. This CDR3 is 17 amino acids long. J was trimmed by 8 bases and V by 6 bases; bases with no gene match: 16. Germline V gives CDR1 MDHEN, CDR2 SYDVKM. Written as DNA, the CDR3 is TGTGCCAGCAGCACCGACAGGGGGGGAACCCTTTGGGAAAAACTGTTTTTT. Translated: CASSTDRGGTLWEKLFF.

In this sample, this clone turned up a few times. This sequence joins TRBV6-1 and TRBJ2-1; 8 nucleotides line up with TRBD2. CDR3 length: 15 amino acids. Germline V gene sequence: CDR1 MNHNS, CDR2 SASEGT. V trimming: 8 bases; J trimming: 2 bases; junction bases outside the gene matches: 8. DNA for the CDR3: TGTGCCAGCTGCCAAATGGGACTAGCCTACAATGAGCAGTTCTTC. This translates into CASCQMGLAYNEQFF.

This chain joins TRBV18 and TRBJ2-1; possible D gene TRBD1, 5 bases. With 3 bases removed from V and 7 bases from J, the gap between germline ends came to 22 bases. The CDR3 extends over 17 amino acids. Per germline, CDR1 KGHSH and CDR2 LQKENI. CDR3 in DNA: TGTGCCAGCTCACCTTTGTGGCAGGGTGTGGGCCCGAATGAGCAGTTCTTC. Its translation is CASSPLWQGVGPNEQFF.

DNA of the CDR3: TGTGCCAGCTCGTCACTAGCGGGAACTTACGAGCAGTACTTC. Residues: CASSSLAGTYEQYF. J is TRBJ2-7 and V is TRBV18, with 10 positions matching TRBD2. The CDR3 length is 14 residues. Germline lookup yields CDR1 KGHSH and CDR2 LQKENI. Trimming removed 6 bases from V and 4 bases from J; junction bases left unmatched: 6.

The chain is built from TRBV27 and TRBJ2-7; D might be TRBD2 (6 bases). This CDR3 contains 14 residues. Trimming shortened V by 5 bases and J by 4 bases, and 15 bases separated the two germline ends. Per germline, CDR1 MNHEY and CDR2 SMNVEV (reference sequence). The CDR3 protein is CASSPLRERYEQYF. CDR3 nucleotides: TGTGCCAGCAGTCCCCTCCGGGAGAGGTACGAGCAGTACTTC.

V gene TRBV19 combines with J gene TRBJ1-1; D is possibly TRBD1 (5 bases). V was shortened by 2 bases and J by 3 bases, with 13 bases between the two germline ends. The CDR3 sequence is 15 residues long. CDR1 is LNHDA, CDR2 SQIVND, per germline (reference sequence). The CDR3 bases are TGTGCCAGTAGTATAATAACAGGAACCTACACTGAAGCTTTCTTT. This encodes CASSIITGTYTEAFF.

The chain combines TRBV27 with TRBJ2-5; TRBD1 matches at 7 bases. J lost 4 bases, V lost 5 bases, and 10 bases had no gene match. The germline V gene encodes CDR1 MNHEY and CDR2 SMNVEV (reference sequence). There are 15 residues in the CDR3. The CDR3 DNA reads as TGTGCCAGCAGTCCCCTCAAGACAGGGCGAGAGACCCAGTACTTC. Translation gives CASSPLKTGRETQYF.

The rearrangement joins TRBV7-2 to TRBJ1-3; no clear D gene. The germline gives CDR1 SGHTA, CDR2 FQGNSA. V dropped 3 bases and J dropped 4 bases, with 7 bases sitting between them. The CDR3 totals 13 residues. The CDR3 nucleotides are TGTGCCAGCAGCTTCAAAGAGGGAAACACCATATATTTT. Protein: CASSFKEGNTIYF.

The genes are TRBV19 and TRBJ2-1; 12 positions agree with TRBD2. Trimming at V came to 2 bases and at J to 7 bases, leaving 6 bases not matched to a gene. Germline CDR1 and CDR2: LNHDA and SQIVND (reference sequence). The CDR3 totals 16 residues. Written as DNA, the CDR3 is TGTGCCAGTAGTATATTGGCTAGCGGGAGGGCAAATGAGCAGTTCTTC. Protein: CASSILASGRANEQFF.

V gene TRBV2 combines with J gene TRBJ2-7; TRBD2 might be the D (6 bases). Trimming removed 4 bases from V and 3 bases from J, with 10 bases in between. Germline CDR1 reads SNHLY; CDR2 reads FYNNEI. There are 13 residues in the CDR3. DNA for the CDR3: TGTGCCAGCAGTGTTGCGGGGAACTACGAGCAGTACTTC. Its protein product is CASSVAGNYEQYF.

CDR3: CASSGYSGQGKTDTQYF. CDR3 bases: TGTGCCAGCAGTGGATATAGCGGACAGGGAAAAACAGATACGCAGTATTTT. The chain is built from TRBV25-1 and TRBJ2-3; 8 nucleotides align to TRBD1. The CDR3 has 17 amino acids. In germline, CDR1 is MGHDK, CDR2 SYGVNS. V gave up 4 bases and J gave up 3 bases; unmatched junction bases: 12.

This chain connects TRBV18 to TRBJ2-1; 13 bases line up with TRBD2. Germline-derived CDR1 and CDR2 are KGHSH and LQKENI. Trimming cost V 3 bases and J 2 bases; bases outside gene matches: 10. The CDR3 covers 19 residues. For the CDR3, the DNA is TGTGCCAGCTCACCTCCCCGGACTAGCGGGAGTGAACCCTACAATGAGCAGTTCTTC. As protein: CASSPPRTSGSEPYNEQFF.

Notes on this clone: Other nucleotide sequences from this sample produce the same CDR3. This chain links TRBV30 with TRBJ2-2, with a possible D match to TRBD2 (5 bases). There are 15 residues in the CDR3. The germline V gene has CDR1 GTSNPN and CDR2 SVGIG (reference sequence). The V gene lost 3 bases and the J gene lost 5 bases, with 16 bases spanning the gap. The CDR3 protein is CAWSLSLAVTGELFF. In DNA, the CDR3 is TGTGCCTGGAGCCTAAGTCTAGCCGTAACCGGGGAGCTGTTTTTT.

In its sample, this clone was seen once. The chain employs TRBV15 and TRBJ2-5; D perhaps matches TRBD1 (6 bases). V lost 0 bases and J lost 5, with 10 bases in between. CDR3 length: 14 residues. CDR1 and CDR2 (germline): LNHNV, YYDKDF (reference sequence). This CDR3 reads CATSRETTGETQYF. In DNA form, the CDR3 reads TGTGCCACCAGCAGAGAGACAACAGGGGAGACCCAGTACTTC.

The CDR3 sequence: CASGSHRGSYYNEQFF. The CDR3 DNA follows: TGTGCTAGTGGTTCCCACAGGGGTTCCTACTACAATGAGCAGTTCTTC. This chain joins TRBV12-5 and TRBJ2-1, with 7 bases fitting TRBD1. The germline V gene has CDR1 LGHNT and CDR2 FRNRAP. V lost 4 bases, J lost 3 bases, and 9 bases stayed unmatched. The CDR3 runs to 16 residues. Full variable domain (outside the CDR3, taken from reference TRBV12-5 and TRBJ2-1): DARVTQTPRHKVTEMGQEVTMRCQPILGHNTVFWYRQTMMQGLELLAYFRNRAPLDDSGMPKDRFSAEMPDATLATLKIQPSEPRDSAVYFCASGSHRGSYYNEQFFGPGTRLTVL.

CDR3 bases: TGCGCCAGCAGCTTAGGAGGGACTAGCGGGAGGGCCGCCGAGCAGTACTTC. Its translation is CASSLGGTSGRAAEQYF. The J gene is TRBJ2-7, the V gene TRBV5-1, with 16 positions matching TRBD2. CDR3 length: 17 residues. Trimming at V came to 2 bases and at J to 6 bases, leaving 8 bases not matched to a gene. The germline gives CDR1 SGHRS, CDR2 YFSETQ.

This chain uses TRBV5-1 with TRBJ2-7; TRBD1 might be the D (5 bases). V lost 0 bases, J lost 2 bases, and 15 bases lay in between. Germline lookup yields CDR1 SGHRS and CDR2 YFSETQ. There are 16 residues in the CDR3. The CDR3 nucleotides are TGCGCCAGCAGCTTGGACATTAGGGGCCTAACCTACGAGCAGTACTTC. It translates to CASSLDIRGLTYEQYF.